This TCR beta chain is from a study of beta chain features in type 1 diabetes. Study as a whole: All samples combined gave 95 million to 130 million sorted cells for examination.

With regard to this clone: What it binds is not known.

cDNA synthesis used the whole RNA isolate, giving expressed TCRB sequences. Generated by immunoSEQ multiplex PCR, the TCRdb table keeps only in-frame clones and is missing some. There are approximately 130,000 clones in the sample; approximately 15% occur only once, and approximately 2.5% lies in the top ten. Every donor provided one heparinised blood draw, which averaged about 110 mL. Isolation of CD4+ naive, central memory, regulatory and stem cell-like memory cells was achieved by sorting via CD45RO/CCR7/CD25/CD127/CD95/CD27. General study points: People with Type 1 diabetes carried modestly yet significantly shorter TCRB CDR3s in all four CD4+ subsets.

Between the trimmed V and J ends, which lost 4 bases and 6 bases, there was a span of 17 bases. The CDR3 contains 15 residues. Germline-derived CDR1 and CDR2 are LNHNV and YYDKDF (reference sequence). This rearrangement joins TRBV15 to TRBJ2-3, with a tentative D call TRBD2 (6 bases). Input material: central memory CD4+ T cells from blood. The clonotype originates from a man between 18 and 29 years old with type 1 diabetes. The CDR3 region is CATSTPRGIRDTQYF. CDR3 nucleotide sequence: TGTGCCACCAGCACCCCCCGGGGGATTCGGGATACGCAGTATTTT.